These T cell receptor beta chains were read from a single sample in a study of shared clonotypes between healthy human individuals. The method was immunoSEQ multiplex PCR; TCRdb's version includes in-frame clones alone and lacks a portion of them. The sample includes around 1,000,000 clones, approximately 80% of them seen just once. The sample taken for sequencing was memory CD4+ T cells from PBMCs. These receptors came from a man younger than 35 in good health. Some clones in this sample may be carry-over from other donors' samples. CDR3s include the opening cysteine and the closing phenylalanine or tryptophan. The D gene is left open where the match is weak. Clone sizes are given selectively: once, few, many, or a class where the clone is expanded.

CASSLKVNTEAFF TGTGCCAGCAGCTTAAAGGTTAACACTGAAGCTTTCTTT TRBJ1-1 few . TRBV7-3
CASSQSGLAGVGETQYF TGCGCCAGCAGCCAATCCGGACTAGCGGGAGTAGGAGAGACCCAGTACTTC TRBJ2-5 . TRBD2 TRBV5-1
CASSQLGRDTGELFF TGTGCCAGCAGCCAACTCGGTCGAGACACCGGGGAGCTGTTTTTT TRBJ2-2 . . TRBV14
CASSRPGEVLYTEAFF TGTGCCAGCAGTCGCCCTGGCGAAGTCTTGTACACTGAAGCTTTCTTT TRBJ1-1 . . TRBV28
CASSLGGLSTNEKLFF TGCGCCAGCAGCCTGGGGGGGCTCTCGACTAATGAAAAACTGTTTTTT TRBJ1-4 . . TRBV5-1
CASSLSGTDTQYF TGTGCCAGCAGCCTCTCGGGCACAGATACGCAGTATTTT TRBJ2-3 . . TRBV27
CASYLTGGQETQYF TGTGCCAGTTATTTGACAGGGGGCCAAGAGACCCAGTACTTC TRBJ2-5 . TRBD1 TRBV6-1
CASSRDLGYNEQFF TGTGCCAGCAGCCGGGACTTGGGTTACAATGAGCAGTTCTTC TRBJ2-1 . . TRBV7-2
CAISELDRVGEQFF TGTGCCATCAGTGAGTTGGACAGGGTTGGGGAGCAGTTCTTC TRBJ2-1 . TRBD1 TRBV10-3
CASSEGTSDPNEQFF TGTGCCAGCTCCGAAGGGACTAGCGACCCTAATGAGCAGTTCTTC TRBJ2-1 . TRBD2 TRBV5-4
CASSLSGGVETQYF TGTGCCAGTAGCTTATCGGGGGGAGTGGAGACCCAGTACTTC TRBJ2-5 . TRBD2 TRBV19
CASSLAFGSGRSDTQYF TGCGCCAGCAGCTTGGCCTTCGGTAGCGGGAGGTCAGATACGCAGTATTTT TRBJ2-3 . TRBD2 TRBV5-1
CASSQGTVETQYF TGTGCCAGCTCACAAGGGACAGTAGAGACCCAGTACTTC TRBJ2-5 . TRBD1 TRBV18
CAISEPLLGLAGEGNEQFF TGTGCCATCAGTGAGCCATTATTAGGGCTAGCGGGAGAGGGCAATGAGCAGTTCTTC TRBJ2-1 . TRBD2 TRBV10-3
CASSLGTGGPVDEQYF TGTGCCAGCAGCTTAGGGACGGGGGGGCCGGTAGACGAGCAGTACTTC TRBJ2-7 . TRBD2 TRBV7-9
CASANSDTQYF TGTGCTAGTGCCAACAGCGATACGCAGTATTTT TRBJ2-3 . . TRBV12-5
CASSLEQGKGYGYTF TGTGCCAGCAGCTTAGAACAGGGGAAGGGCTATGGCTACACCTTC TRBJ1-2 . TRBD1 TRBV7-9
CASSYVRGYEKLFF TGTGCCAGCAGTTACGTCAGGGGATATGAAAAACTGTTTTTT TRBJ1-4 . . TRBV6-5
CASSQRRGGGGTSYNEQFF TGTGCCAGCAGCCAAAGGCGGGGGGGTGGCGGGACCTCCTACAATGAGCAGTTCTTC TRBJ2-1 . TRBD2 TRBV4-2
CASTQDRALLGQPQHF TGTGCCAGTACCCAGGACAGGGCCCTTTTGGGTCAGCCCCAGCATTTT TRBJ1-5 . TRBD1 TRBV19
CASLAYRGSEKLFF TGTGCCAGCCTCGCCTACAGGGGGAGTGAAAAACTGTTTTTT TRBJ1-4 . TRBD1 TRBV28
CASSSGRGRREADEQYF TGTGCCAGCAGCAGCGGAAGGGGGCGTCGCGAAGCAGACGAGCAGTACTTC TRBJ2-7 . TRBD1 TRBV11-2
CASSLLRVNTEAFF TGTGCCAGCTCCCTCCTCAGGGTTAACACTGAAGCTTTCTTT TRBJ1-1 few . TRBV27
CASSDRLAGEVKYF TGTGCCAGCAGTGACCGACTAGCGGGCGAGGTAAAGTACTTC TRBJ2-7 many TRBD2 TRBV25-1
CASSYHPGTLEAFF TGTGCCAGCAGCTACCACCCCGGGACACTTGAAGCTTTCTTT TRBJ1-1 . . TRBV27
CASSFNGEGNQPQHF TGTGCCAGCAGTTTTAATGGGGAGGGGAATCAGCCCCAGCATTTT TRBJ1-5 . . TRBV27
CAWTQFTRSEQFF TGTGCCTGGACCCAATTTACTCGGAGTGAGCAGTTCTTC TRBJ2-1 . . TRBV30
CASSPLEGFDEQYF TGTGCCAGCTCACCTCTTGAGGGGTTCGACGAGCAGTACTTC TRBJ2-7 . . TRBV18
CASSVQSGTQGEQFF TGTGCCAGCAGTGTTCAGAGCGGAACACAGGGTGAGCAGTTCTTC TRBJ2-1 once . TRBV6-1
CASSPRTGRTYEQYF TGTGCCAGCAGCCCACGAACCGGAAGGACCTACGAGCAGTACTTC TRBJ2-7 . . TRBV7-9
CVRSMGQGNTEAFF TGTGTCAGAAGCATGGGACAGGGGAACACTGAAGCTTTCTTT TRBJ1-1 . . TRBV7-5
CASSPEEGPYNEQFF TGTGCCAGCAGCCCCGAGGAGGGCCCCTACAATGAGCAGTTCTTC TRBJ2-1 . . TRBV7-9
CASRPVAGPSDTQYF TGCGCCAGCCGCCCCGTGGCGGGCCCCTCGGATACGCAGTATTTT TRBJ2-3 . . TRBV4-1
CASSVEVTGAGELFF TGTGCCAGCAGCGTAGAAGTAACAGGAGCCGGGGAGCTGTTTTTT TRBJ2-2 many . TRBV9
CASSRTRDRGAEPQHF TGTGCCAGCAGCCGAACCAGGGACAGGGGAGCGGAGCCCCAGCATTTT TRBJ1-5 . TRBD1 TRBV6-6
CASSQVQGAIYEQYF TGCGCCAGCAGCCAAGTCCAGGGGGCTATCTACGAGCAGTACTTC TRBJ2-7 . TRBD1 TRBV4-1
CASSPMTDNYGYTF TGCGCCAGCAGCCCGATGACAGATAACTATGGCTACACCTTC TRBJ1-2 . . TRBV5-1
CASSPLRSTDTQYF TGTGCCAGCAGCCCGTTGCGGAGCACAGATACGCAGTATTTT TRBJ2-3 . . TRBV11-1
CASSLRRPTWDEQFF TGCGCCAGCAGCTTGAGGCGGCCTACGTGGGATGAGCAGTTCTTC TRBJ2-1 . . TRBV5-1
CASRWTGTTDTQYF TGTGCCAGTAGATGGACAGGGACGACAGATACGCAGTATTTT TRBJ2-3 . TRBD1 TRBV19
CASSQGGPYYNEQFF TGTGCCAGCAGCCAGGGGGGTCCTTACTACAATGAGCAGTTCTTC TRBJ2-1 . . TRBV4-2
CASSAGTSPNNEQFF TGTGCCAGCAGCGCCGGGACTAGTCCCAACAATGAGCAGTTCTTC TRBJ2-1 . TRBD2 TRBV2
CAIGVPGDEQYF TGTGCCATCGGGGTTCCGGGAGACGAGCAGTACTTC TRBJ2-7 . . TRBV10-3
CAWSPGLAGRETQYF TGTGCCTGGAGCCCAGGACTAGCGGGAAGGGAGACCCAGTACTTC TRBJ2-5 . TRBD2 TRBV30
CASSLGEDQPQHF TGTGCCAGCAGCTTGGGGGAGGATCAGCCCCAGCATTTT TRBJ1-5 . . TRBV7-9
CASRWKGDSSYEQYF TGTGCCAGCAGATGGAAAGGAGACAGCTCCTACGAGCAGTACTTC TRBJ2-7 . . TRBV7-2
CASSQDLGVAGANVLTF TGTGCCAGCAGCCAAGATCTGGGGGTGGCTGGGGCCAACGTCCTGACTTTC TRBJ2-6 . . TRBV4-2
CASGWTSGGYNEQFF TGTGCTAGTGGTTGGACTAGCGGGGGCTACAATGAGCAGTTCTTC TRBJ2-1 . TRBD2 TRBV12-5
CASSLATLAKNIQYF TGTGCCAGCAGTTTAGCGACCCTAGCCAAAAACATTCAGTACTTC TRBJ2-4 . . TRBV28
CASKGGPRDGNTIYF TGCGCCAGCAAAGGGGGCCCCAGAGATGGAAACACCATATATTTT TRBJ1-3 . TRBD1 TRBV5-1
CASSLGFSGNTIYF TGTGCCAGCAGCTTAGGTTTCTCTGGAAACACCATATATTTT TRBJ1-3 . . TRBV7-2
CASSGTDSGNTIYF TGCGCCAGCAGCGGAACAGACTCTGGAAACACCATATATTTT TRBJ1-3 . . TRBV5-1
CASSPTGQGRLFF TGTGCCAGCAGTCCTACGGGACAGGGACGCCTGTTTTTT TRBJ1-4 . TRBD1 TRBV6-4
CASGSSPSYEQYF TGTGCCAGCGGAAGTTCGCCCTCCTACGAGCAGTACTTC TRBJ2-7 . . TRBV6-5
CAWSSAGTEGHQPQHF TGTGCCTGGAGCTCTGCCGGGACAGAGGGCCATCAGCCCCAGCATTTT TRBJ1-5 . TRBD1 TRBV30
CASSPSLAYEQFF TGCGCCAGCAGCCCATCACTAGCTTATGAGCAGTTCTTC TRBJ2-1 . . TRBV5-1
CASGSSTGTSGNNEQFF TGTGCCAGCGGTTCCTCCACTGGGACTAGCGGTAACAATGAGCAGTTCTTC TRBJ2-1 . TRBD2 TRBV27
CASSLQAGSTGELFF TGTGCCAGCAGCTTACAAGCGGGTTCAACCGGGGAGCTGTTTTTT TRBJ2-2 . . TRBV7-3